This T cell receptor (beta chain) was sequenced for a study of tumour-infiltrating T cells in Burkitt lymphoma. Method: immunoSEQ multiplex PCR; TCRdb's copy keeps in-frame clones and lacks some. The sample consists of under 9,000 clones, more than 65% of them appearing once. Germline loops: CDR1 SNHLY, CDR2 FYNNEI. This CDR3 is built from 13 residues. Trimming cost V 5 bases and J 0 bases, with 8 bases left between them. This chain connects TRBV2 to TRBJ2-7; D may be TRBD1 (5 bases). This TCR was recovered from a human donor with diffuse large B-cell lymphoma. Sample: tumor tissue. CDR3 sequence (DNA): TGTGCCAGCAGTAGACAGTCCTCCTACGAGCAGTACTTC. Protein: CASSRQSSYEQYF.